This entry concerns a single T cell receptor beta chain. Its antigen is still unknown. This specimen belongs to a study of OX40 agonist ivuxolimab in advanced cancers. The CDR3 loop spans 15 amino acids. Trimming took 0 bases from V and 1 from J; bases not matched to a gene: 3. Germline V CDR1 and CDR2: LGHNA, YSLEER. Study results and limitations: Among expanded peripheral T cells, antigen specificity went undetermined. Among the lowest levels of clonal expansion were found in partial responders at 0.1-3.0 mg/kg. On average, a greater number of expanded clones characterised CD8+ T cells relative to CD4+.

Sequencing used immunoSEQ multiplex PCR; TCRdb keeps in-frame clones, though not all of them. The sample shows about 55,000 clones, around 85% of them seen only once. The V and J genes are TRBV4-3 and TRBJ2-7; 7 bases are shared with TRBD2. The TCR comes from an adult with an advanced solid tumor such as melanoma, head and neck, liver or kidney cancer. This material consisted of CD4+ or CD8+ T cells sorted from blood, taken in a trial of the OX40 agonist ivuxolimab. CDR3 loop: CASSQDLAESYEQYF. Here the CDR3 DNA reads TGCGCCAGCAGCCAAGACCTAGCGGAGTCCTACGAGCAGTACTTC.